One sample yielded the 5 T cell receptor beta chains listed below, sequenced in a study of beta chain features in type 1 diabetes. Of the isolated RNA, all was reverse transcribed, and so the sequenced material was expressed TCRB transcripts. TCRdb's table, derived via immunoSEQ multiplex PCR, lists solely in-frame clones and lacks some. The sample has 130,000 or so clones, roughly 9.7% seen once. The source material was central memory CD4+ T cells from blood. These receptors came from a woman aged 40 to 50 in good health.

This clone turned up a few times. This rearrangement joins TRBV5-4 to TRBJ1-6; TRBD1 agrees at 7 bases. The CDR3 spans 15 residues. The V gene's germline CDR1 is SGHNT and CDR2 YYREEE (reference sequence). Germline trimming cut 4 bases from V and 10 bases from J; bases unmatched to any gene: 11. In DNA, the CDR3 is TGTGCCAGCAGCCAAGGTGACAGGGACATGTCACCCCTCCACTTT. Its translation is CASSQGDRDMSPLHF.

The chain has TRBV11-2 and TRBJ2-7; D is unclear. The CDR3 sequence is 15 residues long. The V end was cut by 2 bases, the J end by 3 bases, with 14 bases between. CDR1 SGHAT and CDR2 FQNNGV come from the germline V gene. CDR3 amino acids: CASSLISGSGYEQYF. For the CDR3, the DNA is TGTGCCAGCAGCTTAATTTCGGGTAGTGGCTACGAGCAGTACTTC.

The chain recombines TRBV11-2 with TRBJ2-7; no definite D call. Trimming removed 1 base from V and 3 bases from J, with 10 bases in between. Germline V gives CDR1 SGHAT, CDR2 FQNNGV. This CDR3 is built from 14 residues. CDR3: CASSLAPQYYEQYF. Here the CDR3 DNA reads TGTGCCAGCAGCTTAGCCCCTCAGTACTACGAGCAGTACTTC.

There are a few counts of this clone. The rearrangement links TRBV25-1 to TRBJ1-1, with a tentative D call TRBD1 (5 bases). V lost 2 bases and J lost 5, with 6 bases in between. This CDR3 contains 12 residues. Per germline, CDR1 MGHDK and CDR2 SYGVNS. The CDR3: CASSEQGTEAFF. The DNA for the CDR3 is TGTGCCAGCAGTGAACAGGGAACTGAAGCTTTCTTT.

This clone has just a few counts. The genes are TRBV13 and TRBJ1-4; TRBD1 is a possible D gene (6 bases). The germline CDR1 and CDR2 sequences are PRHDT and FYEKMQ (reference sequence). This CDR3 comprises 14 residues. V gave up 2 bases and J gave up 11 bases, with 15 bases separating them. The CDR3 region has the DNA TGTGCCAGCAGCTTACACAGGGCCGAAGGGAAACTGTTTTTT. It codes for CASSLHRAEGKLFF.